This entry concerns a single T cell receptor (beta chain). No antigen is known for it. This sample was included in a study of blood T cells in healthy people across ages. Study-level points and caveats: Possibly confounding the expanded clonotype changes was the fact that donor CMV status was unknown.

The V end was cut by 0 bases, the J end by 2 bases, with 12 bases between. The germline V gene encodes CDR1 SGDLS and CDR2 YYNGEE. The CDR3 sequence is 16 residues long. For the second PCR, which ran for about 7 to 11 cycles, a sample-barcoded 5' primer and a J-beta primer mix were used. TCRdb called the 5' RACE reads again in MiXCR, with one record for every CDR3 protein. The repertoire holds over a million distinct CDR3 sequences, with around 39% as singletons. The chain is built from TRBV9 and TRBJ2-1; TRBD2 might be the D (6 bases). The TCR sequence derives from a woman aged 18 to 35 in good health. The sequenced sample was blood. The CDR3 bases are TGTGCCAGCAGCGTAGGGAGCGGGCAGGCCTACAATGAGCAGTTCTTC. Translating gives CASSVGSGQAYNEQFF.